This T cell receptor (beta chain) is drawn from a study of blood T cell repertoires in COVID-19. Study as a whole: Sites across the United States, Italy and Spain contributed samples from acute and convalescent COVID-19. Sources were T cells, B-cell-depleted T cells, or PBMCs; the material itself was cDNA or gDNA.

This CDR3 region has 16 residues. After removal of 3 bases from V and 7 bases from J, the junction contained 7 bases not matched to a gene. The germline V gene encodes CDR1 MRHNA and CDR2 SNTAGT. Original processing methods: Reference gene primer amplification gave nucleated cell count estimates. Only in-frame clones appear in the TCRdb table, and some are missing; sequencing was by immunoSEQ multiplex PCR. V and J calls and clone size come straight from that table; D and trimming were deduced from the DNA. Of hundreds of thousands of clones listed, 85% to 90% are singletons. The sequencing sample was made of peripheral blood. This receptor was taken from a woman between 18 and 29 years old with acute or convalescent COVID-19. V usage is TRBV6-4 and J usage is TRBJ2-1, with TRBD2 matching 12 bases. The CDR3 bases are TGTGCCAGCAGTGAGGCTAGCGGGGGGGCGTGGAATGAGCAGTTCTTC. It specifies CASSEASGGAWNEQFF.